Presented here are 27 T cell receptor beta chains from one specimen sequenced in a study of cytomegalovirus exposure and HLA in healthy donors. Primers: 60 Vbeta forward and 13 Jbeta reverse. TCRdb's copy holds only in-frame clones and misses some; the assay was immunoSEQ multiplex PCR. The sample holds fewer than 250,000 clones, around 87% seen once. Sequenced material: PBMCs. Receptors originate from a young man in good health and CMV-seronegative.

CDR3 DNA: TGTGCCAGCCGGTACGCCACCGGGGAGCTGTTTTTT. It yields the protein CASRYATGELFF. V and J are TRBV27 and TRBJ2-2; no reliable D call. CDR3 size: 12 residues. The germline V gene has CDR1 MNHEY and CDR2 SMNVEV (reference sequence). V was shortened by 8 bases and J by 4 bases, with 8 bases between the two germline ends.

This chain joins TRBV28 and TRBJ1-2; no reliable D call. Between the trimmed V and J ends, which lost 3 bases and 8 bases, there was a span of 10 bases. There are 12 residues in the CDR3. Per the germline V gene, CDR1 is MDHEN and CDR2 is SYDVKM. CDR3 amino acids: CASSFTGGGYTF. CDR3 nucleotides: TGTGCCAGCAGTTTTACGGGAGGCGGCTACACCTTC.

CDR3 loop: CASSLGPLAGGTGELFF. The CDR3 coding sequence is TGTGCCAGCAGCTTAGGTCCGCTAGCGGGAGGTACCGGGGAGCTGTTTTTT. The V call is TRBV7-8, the J call TRBJ2-2, with 11 bases matching TRBD2. CDR1 is SGHVS and CDR2 is FQNEAQ in the germline V gene. Trimming took 1 base from V and 5 from J; bases not matched to a gene: 6. The CDR3 is 17 residues long.

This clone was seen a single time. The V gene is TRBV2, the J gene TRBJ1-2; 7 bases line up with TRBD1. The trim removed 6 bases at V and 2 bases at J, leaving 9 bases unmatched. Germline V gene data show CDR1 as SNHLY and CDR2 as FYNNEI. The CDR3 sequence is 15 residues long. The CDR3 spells CASSALDRFNYGYTF. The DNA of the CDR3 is TGTGCCAGCAGCGCCCTGGACAGGTTCAACTATGGCTACACCTTC.

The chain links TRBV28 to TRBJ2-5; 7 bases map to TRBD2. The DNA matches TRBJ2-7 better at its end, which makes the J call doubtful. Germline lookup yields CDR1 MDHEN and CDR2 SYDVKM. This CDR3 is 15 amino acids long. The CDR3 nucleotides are TGTGCCAGCACCTCGGGCCGGGGGGTGCTCGACGAGCAGTACTTC. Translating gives CASTSGRGVLDEQYF.

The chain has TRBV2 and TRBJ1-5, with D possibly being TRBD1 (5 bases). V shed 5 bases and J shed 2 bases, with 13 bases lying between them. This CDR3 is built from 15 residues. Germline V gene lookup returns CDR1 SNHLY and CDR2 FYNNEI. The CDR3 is CASSPTGPRNQPQHF. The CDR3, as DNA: TGTGCCAGCAGTCCTACAGGACCCCGCAATCAGCCCCAGCATTTT. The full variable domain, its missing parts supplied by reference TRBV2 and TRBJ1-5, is EPEVTQTPSHQVTQMGQEVILRCVPISNHLYFYWYRQILGQKVEFLVSFYNNEISEKSEIFDDQFSVERPDGSNFTLKIRSTKLEDSAMYFCASSPTGPRNQPQHFGDGTRLSIL.

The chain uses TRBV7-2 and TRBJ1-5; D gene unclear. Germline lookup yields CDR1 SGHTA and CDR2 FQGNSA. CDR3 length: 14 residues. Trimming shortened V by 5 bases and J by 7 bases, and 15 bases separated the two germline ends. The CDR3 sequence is CASSPIGSGQPQHF. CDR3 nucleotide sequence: TGTGCCAGCAGCCCTATAGGATCCGGGCAGCCCCAGCATTTT.

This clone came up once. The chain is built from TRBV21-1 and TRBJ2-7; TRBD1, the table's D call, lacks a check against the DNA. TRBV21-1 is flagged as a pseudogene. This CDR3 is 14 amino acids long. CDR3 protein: CASSDDRVSYEQYF. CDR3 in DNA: TGTGCCAGCAGCGACGACAGGGTTTCCTACGAGCAGTACTTC.

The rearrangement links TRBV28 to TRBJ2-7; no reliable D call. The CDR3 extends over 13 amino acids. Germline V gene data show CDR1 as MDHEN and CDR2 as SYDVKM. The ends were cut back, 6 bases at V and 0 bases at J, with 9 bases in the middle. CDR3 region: CASRRSDSYEQYF. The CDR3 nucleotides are TGTGCCAGCAGGAGAAGCGACTCCTACGAGCAGTACTTC.

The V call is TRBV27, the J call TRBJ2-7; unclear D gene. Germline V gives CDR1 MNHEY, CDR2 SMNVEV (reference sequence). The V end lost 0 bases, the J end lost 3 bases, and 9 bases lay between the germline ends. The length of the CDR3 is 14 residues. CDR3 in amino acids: CASSLSSAIYEQYF. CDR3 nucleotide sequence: TGTGCCAGCAGTTTATCCTCCGCGATCTACGAGCAGTACTTC.

CDR3 amino acids: CASSTGTGGFYGYTF. As DNA, the CDR3 is TGCGCCAGCAGCACCGGGACAGGGGGCTTCTATGGCTACACCTTC. This chain links TRBV5-1 with TRBJ1-2; TRBD1 aligns across 12 bases. Unmatched junction bases numbered 5, after V lost 4 bases and J lost 4 bases. There are 15 residues in the CDR3. Per germline, CDR1 SGHRS and CDR2 YFSETQ.

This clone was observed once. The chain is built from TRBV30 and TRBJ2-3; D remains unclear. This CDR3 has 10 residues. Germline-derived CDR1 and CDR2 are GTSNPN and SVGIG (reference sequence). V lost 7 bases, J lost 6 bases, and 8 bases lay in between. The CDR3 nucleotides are TGTGCCTTCCAATCCGATACGCAGTATTTT. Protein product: CAFQSDTQYF.

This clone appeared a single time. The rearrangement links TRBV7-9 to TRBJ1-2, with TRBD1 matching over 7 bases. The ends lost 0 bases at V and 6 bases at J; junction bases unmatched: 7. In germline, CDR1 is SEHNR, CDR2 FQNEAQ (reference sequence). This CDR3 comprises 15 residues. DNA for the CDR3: TGTGCCAGCAGCTTAGCGCTGCAGGGGGAGGATGGCTACACCTTC. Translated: CASSLALQGEDGYTF.

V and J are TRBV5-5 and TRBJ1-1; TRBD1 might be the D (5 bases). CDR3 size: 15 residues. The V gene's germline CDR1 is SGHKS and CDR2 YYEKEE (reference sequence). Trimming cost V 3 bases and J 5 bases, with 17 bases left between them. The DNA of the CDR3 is TGTGCCAGCAGCTCGCCCCCGGGACTTGCGACTGAAGCTTTCTTT. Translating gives CASSSPPGLATEAFF. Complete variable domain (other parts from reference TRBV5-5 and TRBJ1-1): DAGVTQSPTHLIKTRGQQVTLRCSPISGHKSVSWYQQVLGQGPQFIFQYYEKEERGRGNFPDRFSARQFPNYSSELNVNALLLGDSALYLCASSSPPGLATEAFFGQGTRLTVV.

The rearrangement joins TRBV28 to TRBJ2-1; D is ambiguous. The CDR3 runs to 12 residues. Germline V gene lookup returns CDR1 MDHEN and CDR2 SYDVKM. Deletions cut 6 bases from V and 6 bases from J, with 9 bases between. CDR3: CASSLQPNEQFF. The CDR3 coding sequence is TGTGCCAGCAGCCTACAGCCCAATGAGCAGTTCTTC.

In DNA, the CDR3 is TGTGCCAGTAGCGCAGAACCGGGACTGCTGAACACTGAAGCTTTCTTT. It encodes CASSAEPGLLNTEAFF. The J gene is TRBJ1-1, the V gene TRBV19; D may be TRBD1 (5 bases). The germline V and J ends were trimmed by 6 bases and 0 bases, with 17 bases remaining between them. The CDR3 runs to 16 residues. Germline values: CDR1 LNHDA, CDR2 SQIVND (reference sequence).

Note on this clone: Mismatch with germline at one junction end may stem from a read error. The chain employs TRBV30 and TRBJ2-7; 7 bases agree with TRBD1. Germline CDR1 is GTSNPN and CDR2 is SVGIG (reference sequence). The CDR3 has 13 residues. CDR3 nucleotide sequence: TGTGCCTGTATCAGGGGGTACTCCCACGAGCAGTACTTC. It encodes CACIRGYSHEQYF.

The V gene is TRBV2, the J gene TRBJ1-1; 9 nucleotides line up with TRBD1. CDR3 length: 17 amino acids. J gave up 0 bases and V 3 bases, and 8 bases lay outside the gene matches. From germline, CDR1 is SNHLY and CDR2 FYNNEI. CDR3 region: CASSDGQGYDMNTEAFF. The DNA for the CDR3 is TGTGCCAGCAGTGATGGACAGGGGTATGATATGAACACTGAAGCTTTCTTT.

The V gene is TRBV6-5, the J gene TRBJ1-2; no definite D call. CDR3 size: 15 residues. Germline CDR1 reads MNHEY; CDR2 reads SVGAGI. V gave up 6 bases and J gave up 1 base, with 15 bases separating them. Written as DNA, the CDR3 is TGTGCCAGCAGGGCGACCGGAGACTTTAACTATGGCTACACCTTC. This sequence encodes CASRATGDFNYGYTF.

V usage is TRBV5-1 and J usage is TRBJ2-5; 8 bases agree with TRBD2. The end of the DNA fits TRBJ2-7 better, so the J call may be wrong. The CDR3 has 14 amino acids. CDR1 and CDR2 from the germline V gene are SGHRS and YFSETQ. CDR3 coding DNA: TGCGCCAGCAGCTTGACTAGCGGATCCTACGAGCAGTACTTC. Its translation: CASSLTSGSYEQYF.

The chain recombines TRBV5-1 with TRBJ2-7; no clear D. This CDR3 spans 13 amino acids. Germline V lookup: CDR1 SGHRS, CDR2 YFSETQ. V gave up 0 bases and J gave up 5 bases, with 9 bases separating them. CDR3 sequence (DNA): TGCGCCAGCAGCTTGGCTCGGGTCCACGAGCAGTACTTC. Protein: CASSLARVHEQYF.

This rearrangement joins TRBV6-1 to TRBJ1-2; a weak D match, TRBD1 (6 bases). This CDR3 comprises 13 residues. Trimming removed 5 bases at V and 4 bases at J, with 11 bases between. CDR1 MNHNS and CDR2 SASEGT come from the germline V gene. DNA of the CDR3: TGTGCCAGCAGTCCTGAACAGGGCTATGGCTACACCTTC. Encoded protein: CASSPEQGYGYTF.

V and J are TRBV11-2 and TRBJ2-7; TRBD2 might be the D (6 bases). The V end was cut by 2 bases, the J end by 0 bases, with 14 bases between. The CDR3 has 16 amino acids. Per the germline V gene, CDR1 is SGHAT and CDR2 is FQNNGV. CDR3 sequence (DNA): TGTGCCAGCAGCTTATCTAACGGGGGATACTCCTACGAGCAGTACTTC. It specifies CASSLSNGGYSYEQYF.

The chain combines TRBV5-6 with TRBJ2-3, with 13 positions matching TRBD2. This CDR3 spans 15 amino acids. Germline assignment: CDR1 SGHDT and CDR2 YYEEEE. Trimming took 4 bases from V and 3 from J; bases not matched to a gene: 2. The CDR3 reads CASSQGLAGTDTQYF. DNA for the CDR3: TGTGCCAGCAGCCAGGGACTAGCGGGGACAGATACGCAGTATTTT.

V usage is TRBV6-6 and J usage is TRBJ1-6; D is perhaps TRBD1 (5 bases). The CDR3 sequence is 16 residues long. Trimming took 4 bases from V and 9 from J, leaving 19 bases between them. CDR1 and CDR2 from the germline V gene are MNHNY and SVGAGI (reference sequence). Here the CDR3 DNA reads TGTGCCAGCAGTTCCGCAGAGACAGCGTGGGGTTCACCCCTCCACTTT. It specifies CASSSAETAWGSPLHF.

This chain's CDR3 is CASSFGGQGAHTEAFF. DNA of the CDR3: TGTGCCAGCAGCTTTGGAGGACAGGGGGCGCACACTGAAGCTTTCTTT. This rearrangement joins TRBV7-9 to TRBJ1-1, with 11 positions matching TRBD1. Losses at the gene ends were 3 bases for V and 3 bases for J; bases not matched to a gene: 6. The CDR3 has 16 amino acids. CDR1 is SEHNR and CDR2 is FQNEAQ in the germline V gene (reference sequence).

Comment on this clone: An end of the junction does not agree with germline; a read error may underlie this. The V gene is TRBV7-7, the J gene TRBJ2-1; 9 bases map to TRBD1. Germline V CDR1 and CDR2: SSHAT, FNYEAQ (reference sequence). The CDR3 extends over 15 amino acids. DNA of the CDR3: TGTGCTAGCAGCTTGGGACAGGGCTCCTACAATGAGCAGTTCTTC. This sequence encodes CASSLGQGSYNEQFF.